This T cell receptor beta chain was obtained from a study of beta chain features in type 1 diabetes. Study-wide background: All samples yielded 107,917,701 examined sorted cells. Findings and limits, study-wide: Shorter templates might be favored by PCR, equally in patients and controls.

The isolated RNA, all of it, was reverse transcribed, so expressed TCRB transcripts were what got sequenced. Measured with immunoSEQ multiplex PCR; TCRdb has only the in-frame clones, and not every one. The profile shows some 410,000 clones, over 11% of them singletons. CDR3 length: 14 amino acids. Germline V gives CDR1 KGHSH, CDR2 LQKENI. The V end was cut by 3 bases, the J end by 2 bases, with 10 bases between. To note about this clone: Its antigen is still unknown.

Sequencing was done on a sample of naive CD4+ T cells from blood. The TCR sequence derives from a man under 40 in good health. V and J are TRBV18 and TRBJ2-5; D is undetermined. The CDR3 coding sequence is TGTGCCAGCTCACCCCGGGTGGATCAAGAGACCCAGTACTTC. Translating it yields CASSPRVDQETQYF.